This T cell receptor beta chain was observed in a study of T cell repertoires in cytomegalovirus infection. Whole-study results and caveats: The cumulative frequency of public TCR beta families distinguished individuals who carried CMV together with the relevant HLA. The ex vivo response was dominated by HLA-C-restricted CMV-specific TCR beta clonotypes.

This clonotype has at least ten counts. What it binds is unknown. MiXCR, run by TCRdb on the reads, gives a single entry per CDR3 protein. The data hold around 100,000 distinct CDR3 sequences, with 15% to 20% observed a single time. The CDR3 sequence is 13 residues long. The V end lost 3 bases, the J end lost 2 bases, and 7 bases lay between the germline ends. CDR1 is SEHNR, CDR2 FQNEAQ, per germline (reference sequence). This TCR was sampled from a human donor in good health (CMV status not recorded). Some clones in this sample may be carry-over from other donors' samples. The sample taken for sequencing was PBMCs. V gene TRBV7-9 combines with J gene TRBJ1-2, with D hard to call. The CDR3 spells CASSFTGNYGYTF. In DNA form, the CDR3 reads TGTGCCAGCAGCTTTACGGGGAACTATGGCTACACCTTC. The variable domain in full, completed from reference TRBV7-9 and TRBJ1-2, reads DTGVSQNPRHKITKRGQNVTFRCDPISEHNRLYWYRQTLGQGPEFLTYFQNEAQLEKSRLLSDRFSAERPKGSFSTLEIQRTEQGDSAMYLCASSFTGNYGYTFGSGTRLTVV.